This T cell receptor beta chain was identified during a study of cytomegalovirus exposure and HLA in healthy donors. TCRdb's table, derived via immunoSEQ multiplex PCR, lists solely in-frame clones and lacks some. The profile shows hundreds of thousands of clones, roughly nine tenths of them singletons. The study, taken as a whole, reports: Reports showed the classifier diagnosing cytomegalovirus status with high specificity and sensitivity.

To note about this clone: Antigen specificity is unknown.

CDR1 and CDR2 from the germline V gene are SQVTM and ANQGSEA. J gave up 2 bases and V 5 bases, and 3 bases lay outside the gene matches. The CDR3 extends over 13 amino acids. V usage is TRBV29-1 and J usage is TRBJ1-3; 7 bases are shared with TRBD1. The origin of this receptor is a young man in good health and CMV-seropositive. The sequenced sample consisted of PBMCs. CDR3 DNA: TGCAGCGTTACAGGGGTTACTGGAAACACCATATATTTT. This translates into CSVTGVTGNTIYF.